The 15 T cell receptor beta chains listed next were all sequenced from one sample in a study of blood T cell repertoires in COVID-19. Profiling relied on immunoSEQ multiplex PCR, and the TCRdb table lists in-frame clones only, not all of them. The sample carries 99,000 or so clones, about 75% recorded once. The material sequenced was peripheral blood. These receptor sequences come from a woman between 65 and 79 years old with acute or convalescent COVID-19.

The chain has TRBV7-8 and TRBJ2-3, with 9 bases matching TRBD2. The CDR3 has 16 amino acids. Germline lookup yields CDR1 SGHVS and CDR2 FQNEAQ. With 0 bases clipped from V and 1 base from J, the junction kept 2 bases outside the gene matches. CDR3 in DNA: TGTGCCAGCAGCTTAGCGAGGACTAGCGGCACAGATACGCAGTATTTT. It is translated as CASSLARTSGTDTQYF.

The CDR3 reads CASSLQTGVGNIQYF. The CDR3, as DNA: TGTGCCAGCAGCCTCCAGACAGGGGTGGGAAACATTCAGTACTTC. The V and J genes are TRBV27 and TRBJ2-4, with 8 bases identical to TRBD1. The CDR3 extends over 15 amino acids. The junction had 10 bases not matched to a gene; V was cut back by 6 bases and J by 6 bases. CDR1 is MNHEY and CDR2 is SMNVEV in the germline V gene (reference sequence).

This chain connects TRBV27 to TRBJ1-2; D uncertain. Germline CDR1 MNHEY, CDR2 SMNVEV (reference sequence). V lost 5 bases and J 4 bases, leaving 11 bases between the germline ends. The CDR3 totals 13 residues. CDR3 nucleotides: TGTGCCAGCAGTCTCGGGGTCGGCTATGGCTACACCTTC. Translation gives CASSLGVGYGYTF.

This clone was seen once. This sequence joins TRBV2 and TRBJ2-7, with D possibly TRBD1 on 6 matching bases. Germline V CDR1 and CDR2: SNHLY, FYNNEI. The CDR3 runs 15 residues. Trimming left V 6 bases short and J 1 base short, with 16 bases between. The CDR3 DNA is TGTGCCAGCAGGGCCACAGGGACCTCATCCTACGAGCAGTACTTC. It is translated as CASRATGTSSYEQYF.

The chain uses TRBV5-4 and TRBJ1-4, with TRBD1 matching over 9 bases. Germline V gene lookup returns CDR1 SGHNT and CDR2 YYREEE (reference sequence). The CDR3 runs 17 residues. Unmatched junction bases numbered 11, after V lost 4 bases and J lost 4 bases. In DNA form, the CDR3 reads TGTGCCAGCAGCCCGGGGACAGGGAAGGGCTTTAATGAAAAACTGTTTTTT. The encoded protein is CASSPGTGKGFNEKLFF.

The chain uses TRBV19 and TRBJ1-2, with a tentative D call TRBD1 (6 bases). Germline CDR1 is LNHDA and CDR2 is SQIVND (reference sequence). The CDR3 contains 14 residues. V was cut by 4 bases and J by 4 bases, with 13 bases left in between. CDR3 sequence (DNA): TGTGCCAGTAGTACCCCCGGGACACTCTATGGCTACACCTTC. Translation: CASSTPGTLYGYTF.

The genes are TRBV4-3 and TRBJ2-2; tentative D call: TRBD1 (6 bases). Looked up from germline, CDR1 is LGHNA and CDR2 is YSLEER. Trimming took 0 bases from V and 5 from J, leaving 22 bases between them. The CDR3 has 19 residues. DNA of the CDR3: TGCGCCAGCAGCCAAGATCTAAGGCCAGGGGAACCGTGGACCGGGGAGCTGTTTTTT. Translation gives CASSQDLRPGEPWTGELFF.

The V call is TRBV5-6, the J call TRBJ2-7, with a tentative D call TRBD1 (6 bases). CDR3 length equals 16 residues. Germline assignment: CDR1 SGHDT and CDR2 YYEEEE. Trimming left V 0 bases short and J 3 bases short, with 16 bases between. The CDR3 protein is CASSLVRDTRVYEQYF. CDR3 DNA: TGTGCCAGCAGCTTGGTCCGGGACACGAGAGTCTACGAGCAGTACTTC.

In its sample, this clone was seen a few times. The V gene is TRBV5-1, the J gene TRBJ2-1; D may be TRBD2 (5 bases). V lost 0 bases and J 6 bases, leaving 7 bases between the germline ends. Per germline, CDR1 SGHRS and CDR2 YFSETQ. The CDR3 loop spans 13 amino acids. This CDR3 is CASSLGGLNEQFF. CDR3 nucleotides: TGCGCCAGCAGCTTGGGAGGGCTCAATGAGCAGTTCTTC.

The V and J genes are TRBV3-1 (or the pseudogene TRBV3-2) and TRBJ1-1; perhaps TRBD1 as D (5 bases). From germline, CDR1 is LGHDT and CDR2 YNNKEL (reference sequence). With 2 bases removed from V and 10 bases from J, the gap between germline ends came to 11 bases. This CDR3 spans 12 amino acids. This chain's CDR3 is CASSQTSGLAFF. In DNA, the CDR3 is TGTGCCAGCAGCCAAACTTCAGGGCTAGCTTTCTTT.

The chain has TRBV4-1 and TRBJ2-3; 7 positions match TRBD1. V trimming: 3 bases; J trimming: 3 bases; junction bases outside the gene matches: 9. The CDR3 has 16 amino acids. Germline CDR1 and CDR2: MGHRA and YSYEKL. The CDR3 sequence: CASSQYDREWTDTQYF. For the CDR3, the DNA is TGCGCCAGCAGCCAGTACGACAGGGAGTGGACAGATACGCAGTATTTT.

V usage is TRBV19 and J usage is TRBJ2-7; TRBD1 matches at 11 bases. CDR1 LNHDA and CDR2 SQIVND come from the germline V gene (reference sequence). The CDR3 length is 14 residues. J gave up 5 bases and V 4 bases, and 4 bases lay outside the gene matches. The CDR3 sequence: CASSTPGQGDEQYF. The CDR3 DNA reads as TGTGCCAGTAGTACGCCGGGACAGGGGGACGAGCAGTACTTC.

This rearrangement joins TRBV3-1 (or the pseudogene TRBV3-2) to TRBJ2-2; TRBD1 agrees at 8 bases. V was clipped by 0 bases and J by 5 bases; unmatched bases: 2. There are 15 residues in the CDR3. Per germline, CDR1 LGHDT and CDR2 YNNKEL (reference sequence). The DNA for the CDR3 is TGTGCCAGCAGCCAAGAGACAGGGGAGACCGGGGAGCTGTTTTTT. Its translation: CASSQETGETGELFF.

V and J are TRBV5-1 and TRBJ1-6, with D tentatively TRBD1 (5 bases). This CDR3 has 18 residues. The ends were cut back, 4 bases at V and 0 bases at J, with 17 bases in the middle. CDR1 is SGHRS and CDR2 is YFSETQ in the germline V gene. CDR3 in amino acids: CASSPESGGISYNSPLHF. CDR3 DNA sequence: TGCGCCAGCAGCCCCGAGAGCGGGGGGATCTCCTATAATTCACCCCTCCACTTT. Full variable domain (rest looked up from reference TRBV5-1 and TRBJ1-6): KAGVTQTPRYLIKTRGQQVTLSCSPISGHRSVSWYQQTPGQGLQFLFEYFSETQRNKGNFPGRFSGRQFSNSRSEMNVSTLELGDSALYLCASSPESGGISYNSPLHFGNGTRLTVT.

This clone was counted between two and nine times. V gene TRBV2 combines with J gene TRBJ1-2; 7 bases are a match to TRBD1. The V gene's germline CDR1 is SNHLY and CDR2 FYNNEI. With 2 bases clipped from V and 1 base from J, the junction kept 1 base outside the gene matches. The CDR3 loop spans 14 amino acids. CDR3 in amino acids: CASSEHRGNYGYTF. The CDR3 nucleotides are TGTGCCAGCAGTGAACACAGGGGTAACTATGGCTACACCTTC.